The 26 T cell receptor beta chains given below trace back to one sample, sequenced in a study of blood T cell repertoires in COVID-19. The assay was immunoSEQ multiplex PCR, and TCRdb's table has in-frame clones only and misses some. Here the sample spans about 240,000 clones, approximately 90% being singletons. Sequenced material: peripheral blood. Receptor source: a man aged 55 to 70 who had recovered from COVID-19.

The rearrangement links TRBV6-5 to TRBJ2-7, with 12 bases identical to TRBD2. Per the germline V gene, CDR1 is MNHEY and CDR2 is SVGAGI. V dropped 4 bases and J dropped 2; count of bases not matched to a gene: 3. This CDR3 has 15 amino acids. In nucleotides, the CDR3 is TGTGCCAGCAGTTCCTGGACTAGCGGGGCCTACGAGCAGTACTTC. Translating gives CASSSWTSGAYEQYF.

The J gene is TRBJ1-6, the V gene TRBV19, with D possibly being TRBD1 (6 bases). V lost 5 bases and J lost 8, with 19 bases in between. This CDR3 comprises 16 residues. Germline V lookup: CDR1 LNHDA, CDR2 SQIVND (reference sequence). CDR3 amino acids: CASSPILQGGHSPLHF. CDR3 in DNA: TGTGCCAGTAGTCCAATCTTACAGGGCGGCCATTCACCCCTCCACTTT.

This rearrangement joins TRBV19 to TRBJ2-2; 9 bases map to TRBD1. Per the germline V gene, CDR1 is LNHDA and CDR2 is SQIVND (reference sequence). The trim removed 8 bases at V and 1 base at J, leaving 23 bases unmatched. CDR3 length: 21 amino acids. Here the CDR3 DNA reads TGTGCCAGTTCCCTGGACAGGGGCTTTTCAAGCCCTCGACGGAACACCGGGGAGCTGTTTTTT. Protein: CASSLDRGFSSPRRNTGELFF.

This chain uses TRBV2 with TRBJ2-2, with 8 bases matching TRBD1. This CDR3 has 14 residues. Germline CDR1 reads SNHLY; CDR2 reads FYNNEI. V lost 8 bases to trimming and J lost 4 bases; unmatched junction nucleotides: 6. For the CDR3, the DNA is TGTGCCAGCCGGGGACAGGTATCCACCGGGGAGCTGTTTTTT. It translates to CASRGQVSTGELFF.

The chain employs TRBV27 and TRBJ1-6; D unresolved. This CDR3 contains 15 residues. The V and J ends lost 4 bases and 0 bases respectively, with 7 bases between them. Germline CDR1 is MNHEY and CDR2 is SMNVEV (reference sequence). For the CDR3, the DNA is TGTGCCAGCAGTTCCCCGAGCTCCTATAATTCACCCCTCCACTTT. Amino acid sequence: CASSSPSSYNSPLHF.

V gene TRBV7-9 combines with J gene TRBJ1-1; D ambiguous. The CDR3 spans 12 residues. Trimming pared 6 bases from V and 3 bases from J, leaving 8 bases between. Per the germline V gene, CDR1 is SEHNR and CDR2 is FQNEAQ (reference sequence). The CDR3 reads CASRTVYTEAFF. DNA of the CDR3: TGTGCCAGCAGAACAGTCTACACTGAAGCTTTCTTT. Filled out from reference TRBV7-9 and TRBJ1-1, the complete variable domain reads DTGVSQNPRHKITKRGQNVTFRCDPISEHNRLYWYRQTLGQGPEFLTYFQNEAQLEKSRLLSDRFSAERPKGSFSTLEIQRTEQGDSAMYLCASRTVYTEAFFGQGTRLTVV.

The chain combines TRBV5-1 with TRBJ1-1, with D uncertain. Trimming pared 4 bases from V and 4 bases from J, leaving 23 bases between. This CDR3 comprises 17 residues. Germline loops: CDR1 SGHRS, CDR2 YFSETQ. The CDR3 nucleotides are TGCGCCAGCAGCCGGCCGCGGGAGGGTGGTTCGGGCACTGAAGCTTTCTTT. It codes for CASSRPREGGSGTEAFF.

This chain connects TRBV6-2 or TRBV6-3 to TRBJ2-1; D is unclear. The germline CDR1 and CDR2 sequences are MNHEY and SVGEGT. V was shortened by 5 bases and J by 0 bases, with 8 bases between the two germline ends. This CDR3 spans 14 amino acids. The CDR3 nucleotides read TGTGCCAGCAGTAGACACCTCTCCTACAATGAGCAGTTCTTC. This translates into CASSRHLSYNEQFF.

The V gene is TRBV7-9, the J gene TRBJ2-2; perhaps TRBD1 as D (6 bases). The CDR3 has 12 residues. Germline V gene sequence: CDR1 SEHNR, CDR2 FQNEAQ (reference sequence). V was trimmed by 6 bases and J by 7 bases, leaving 9 bases between them. CDR3 DNA: TGTGCCAGCAGACAGGGAAACGGGGAGCTGTTTTTT. Its translation: CASRQGNGELFF.

The gene calls are TRBV12-2 and TRBJ1-5; TRBD1 is the table's D call, not checked against the DNA. TRBV12-2 is shown as a pseudogene. The CDR3 consists of 21 residues. CDR3 amino acids: CASRLARKPGQGGPGNQPQHF. CDR3 DNA: TGTGCAAGTCGCTTAGCGAGGAAACCGGGACAGGGGGGTCCGGGCAATCAGCCCCAGCATTTT.

The chain links TRBV14 to TRBJ2-4; maybe TRBD1 (6 bases). Germline V gene data show CDR1 as SGHDN and CDR2 as FVKESK. V gave up 1 base and J gave up 3 bases, with 13 bases separating them. The CDR3 has 16 amino acids. The CDR3 here is CASSQGWKTGKNIQYF. CDR3 bases: TGTGCCAGCAGCCAAGGCTGGAAGACAGGCAAAAACATTCAGTACTTC.

The gene calls are TRBV5-4 and TRBJ2-2; a possible D gene is TRBD2 (7 bases). This CDR3 has 17 residues. V was pared by 5 bases and J by 2 bases, with 19 bases between. Per germline, CDR1 SGHNT and CDR2 YYREEE (reference sequence). The CDR3 here is CASRKGGTGRNTGELFF. The CDR3 region has the DNA TGTGCCAGCAGAAAGGGGGGGACCGGGCGAAACACCGGGGAGCTGTTTTTT.

V usage is TRBV6-6 and J usage is TRBJ2-3; TRBD1 matches 7 bases. Germline V gene data show CDR1 as MNHNY and CDR2 as SVGAGI (reference sequence). V trimming: 4 bases; J trimming: 4 bases; junction bases outside the gene matches: 8. The CDR3 covers 15 residues. The CDR3 coding sequence is TGTGCCAGCAGTTCACAGGGGAGTCGGGCAGATACGCAGTATTTT. Translation gives CASSSQGSRADTQYF.

Here the CDR3 DNA reads TGCGCCAGCAGCTTGGCGGTTCGGGGAGTCGCCGCTGAAGCTTTCTTT. It specifies CASSLAVRGVAAEAFF. The rearrangement uses TRBV5-1 and TRBJ1-1; D gene unclear. This CDR3 comprises 16 residues. The V gene lost 0 bases and the J gene lost 6 bases, with 18 bases spanning the gap. The germline CDR1 and CDR2 sequences are SGHRS and YFSETQ.

This clone was seen only once. This chain links TRBV5-1 with TRBJ2-3; tentative D call: TRBD1 (6 bases). The CDR3 sequence is 15 residues long. Looked up from germline, CDR1 is SGHRS and CDR2 is YFSETQ. Trimming cost V 1 base and J 2 bases, with 11 bases left between them. The CDR3 coding sequence is TGCGCCAGCAGCTTGACAGGGTTTACCACAGATACGCAGTATTTT. Residues: CASSLTGFTTDTQYF.

This chain connects TRBV5-1 to TRBJ2-1; TRBD2 might be the D (5 bases). Germline V gene data show CDR1 as SGHRS and CDR2 as YFSETQ. The CDR3 runs to 13 residues. V was pared by 0 bases and J by 9 bases, with 10 bases between. This chain's CDR3 is CASSLGRAGEQFF. The DNA of the CDR3 is TGCGCCAGCAGCTTGGGGCGGGCGGGTGAGCAGTTCTTC.

The chain joins TRBV15 to TRBJ1-1; D is possibly TRBD1 (6 bases). The V and J ends lost 8 bases and 4 bases respectively, with 11 bases between them. Germline lookup yields CDR1 LNHNV and CDR2 YYDKDF (reference sequence). The CDR3 length is 12 residues. The CDR3 DNA sequence: TGTGCCACCCGTACAGGGATCACTGAAGCTTTCTTT. Amino acid sequence: CATRTGITEAFF.

V usage is TRBV5-8 and J usage is TRBJ2-7; TRBD2 matches at 7 bases. The CDR3 covers 13 residues. The V gene's germline CDR1 is SGHTS and CDR2 YDEGEE. Unmatched junction bases numbered 5, after V lost 1 base and J lost 7 bases. The CDR3: CASSLSYGGEQYF. The CDR3 nucleotides are TGTGCCAGCAGCTTGAGTTACGGGGGGGAGCAGTACTTC.

The CDR3 is CASSVGGQGAYEQYF. For the CDR3, the DNA is TGTGCCAGCAGTGTGGGGGGACAGGGGGCCTACGAGCAGTACTTC. The chain carries TRBV2 and TRBJ2-7; 11 bases align to TRBD1. Losses at the gene ends were 4 bases for V and 2 bases for J; bases not matched to a gene: 4. Germline V gene sequence: CDR1 SNHLY, CDR2 FYNNEI. The CDR3 covers 15 residues.

The chain has TRBV18 and TRBJ2-3; possibly TRBD2 for D (5 bases). Trimming removed 4 bases at V and 0 bases at J, with 11 bases between. In germline, CDR1 is KGHSH, CDR2 LQKENI. The length of the CDR3 is 15 residues. The CDR3 protein is CASSLTWTSTDTQYF. DNA of the CDR3: TGTGCCAGCTCACTCACTTGGACTAGCACAGATACGCAGTATTTT.

This chain links TRBV7-6 with TRBJ2-6; possibly TRBD1 for D (5 bases). V was pared by 1 base and J by 2 bases, with 6 bases between. Germline values: CDR1 SGHVS, CDR2 FNYEAQ. The CDR3 covers 15 residues. CDR3 nucleotide sequence: TGTGCCAGCAGCTTAGAACAGGCTGGGGCCAACGTCCTGACTTTC. Protein sequence: CASSLEQAGANVLTF.

This clone was seen just once. The gene calls are TRBV5-4 and TRBJ2-3; 8 bases line up with TRBD1. The CDR3 has 16 residues. The V and J ends lost 6 bases and 2 bases, in that order; junction bases with no gene match: 11. The V gene's germline CDR1 is SGHNT and CDR2 YYREEE (reference sequence). CDR3 residues: CASTPGDRSFTDTQYF. DNA for the CDR3: TGTGCCAGCACCCCTGGGGACAGGAGTTTCACAGATACGCAGTATTTT.

The chain has TRBV21-1 and TRBJ1-2. TRBV21-1 has pseudogene status. The CDR3 is 13 residues long. CDR3 loop: CASSKPYGNGYTF. CDR3 sequence (DNA): TGTGCCAGCAGCAAGCCATACGGGAATGGCTACACCTTC.

The J gene is TRBJ2-5, the V gene TRBV5-5; 14 positions match TRBD2. Losses at the gene ends were 4 bases for V and 4 bases for J; bases not matched to a gene: 6. Germline loops: CDR1 SGHKS, CDR2 YYEKEE (reference sequence). This CDR3 is built from 16 residues. CDR3 in DNA: TGTGCCAGCAGCGCGACTAGCGGGGGGGCGCGAGAGACCCAGTACTTC. Its translation: CASSATSGGARETQYF.

The chain carries TRBV15 and TRBJ1-4; tentative D call: TRBD1 (6 bases). V gave up 5 bases and J gave up 7 bases, with 17 bases separating them. CDR3 length: 15 residues. The V gene's germline CDR1 is LNHNV and CDR2 YYDKDF (reference sequence). Here the CDR3 reads CATSGRRGDGEKLFF. DNA of the CDR3: TGTGCCACCAGCGGGCGCAGGGGAGACGGTGAAAAACTGTTTTTT.

This rearrangement joins TRBV7-9 to TRBJ2-2; D perhaps matches TRBD2 (6 bases). This CDR3 has 15 amino acids. The germline gives CDR1 SEHNR, CDR2 FQNEAQ (reference sequence). V was shortened by 0 bases and J by 2 bases, with 7 bases between the two germline ends. The CDR3 reads CASSLAGGNTGELFF. The CDR3 DNA sequence: TGTGCCAGCAGCTTAGCGGGGGGAAACACCGGGGAGCTGTTTTTT.